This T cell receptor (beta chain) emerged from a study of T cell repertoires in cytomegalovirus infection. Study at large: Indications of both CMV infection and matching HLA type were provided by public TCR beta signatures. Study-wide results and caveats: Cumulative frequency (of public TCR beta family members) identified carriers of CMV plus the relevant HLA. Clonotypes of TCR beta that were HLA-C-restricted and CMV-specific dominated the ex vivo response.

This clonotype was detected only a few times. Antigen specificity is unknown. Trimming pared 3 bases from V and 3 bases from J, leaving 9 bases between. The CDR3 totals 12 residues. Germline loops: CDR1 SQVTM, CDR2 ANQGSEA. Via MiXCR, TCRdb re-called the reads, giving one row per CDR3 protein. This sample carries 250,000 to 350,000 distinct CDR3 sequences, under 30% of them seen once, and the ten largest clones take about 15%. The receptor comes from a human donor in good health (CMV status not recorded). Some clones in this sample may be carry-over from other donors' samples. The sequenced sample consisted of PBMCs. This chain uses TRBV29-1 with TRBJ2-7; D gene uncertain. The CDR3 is CSVEGLNYEQYF. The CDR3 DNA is TGCAGCGTTGAGGGCCTAAACTACGAGCAGTACTTC.